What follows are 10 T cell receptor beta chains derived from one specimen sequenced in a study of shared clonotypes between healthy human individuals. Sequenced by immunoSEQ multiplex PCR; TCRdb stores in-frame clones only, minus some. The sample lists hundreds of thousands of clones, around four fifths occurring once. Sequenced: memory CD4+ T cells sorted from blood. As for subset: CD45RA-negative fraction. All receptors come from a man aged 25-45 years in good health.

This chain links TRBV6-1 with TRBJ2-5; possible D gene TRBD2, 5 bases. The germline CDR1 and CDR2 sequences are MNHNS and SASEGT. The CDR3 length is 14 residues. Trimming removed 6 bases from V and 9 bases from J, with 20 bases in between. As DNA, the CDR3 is TGTGCCAGCAGGCCACCTAGGACGGGAAGGGCCCAGTACTTC. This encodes CASRPPRTGRAQYF.

CDR3 region: CASSYSFGTDTQYF. CDR3 DNA: TGTGCCAGCAGTTACTCTTTCGGCACAGATACGCAGTATTTT. This chain links TRBV6-5 with TRBJ2-3; no firm D call. The germline V gene has CDR1 MNHEY and CDR2 SVGAGI. This CDR3 is built from 14 residues. Between the trimmed V and J ends, which lost 0 bases and 1 base, there was a span of 5 bases.

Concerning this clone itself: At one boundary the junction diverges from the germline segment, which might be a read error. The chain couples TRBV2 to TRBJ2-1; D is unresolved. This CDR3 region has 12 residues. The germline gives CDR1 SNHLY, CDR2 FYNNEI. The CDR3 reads CASSESINDQFF. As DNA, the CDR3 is TGTGCCAGCAGTGAATCCATCAATGATCAGTTCTTC.

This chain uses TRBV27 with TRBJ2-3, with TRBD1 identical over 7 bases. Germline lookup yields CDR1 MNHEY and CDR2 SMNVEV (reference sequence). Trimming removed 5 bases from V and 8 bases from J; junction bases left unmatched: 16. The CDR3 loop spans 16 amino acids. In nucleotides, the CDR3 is TGTGCCAGCAGTCCCCCTGGGAGACAGGGTGGTGCTACGCAGTATTTT. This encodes CASSPPGRQGGATQYF.

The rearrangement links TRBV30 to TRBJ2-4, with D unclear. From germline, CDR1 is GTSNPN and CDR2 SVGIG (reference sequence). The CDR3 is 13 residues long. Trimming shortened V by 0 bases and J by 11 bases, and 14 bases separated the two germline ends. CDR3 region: CAWSVASYGVQYF. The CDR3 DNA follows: TGTGCCTGGAGTGTAGCCTCGTACGGCGTTCAGTACTTC.

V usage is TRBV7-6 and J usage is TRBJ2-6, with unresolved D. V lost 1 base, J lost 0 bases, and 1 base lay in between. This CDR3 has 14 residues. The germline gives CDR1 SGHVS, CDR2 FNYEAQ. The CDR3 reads CASSLGSGANVLTF. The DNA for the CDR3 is TGTGCCAGCAGCTTAGGCTCTGGGGCCAACGTCCTGACTTTC.

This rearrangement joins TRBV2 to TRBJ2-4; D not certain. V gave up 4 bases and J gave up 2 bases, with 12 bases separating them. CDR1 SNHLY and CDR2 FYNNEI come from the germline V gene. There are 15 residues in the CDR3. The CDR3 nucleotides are TGTGCCAGCAGTGTAGGGCAGAGACCCAAAAACATTCAGTACTTC. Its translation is CASSVGQRPKNIQYF.

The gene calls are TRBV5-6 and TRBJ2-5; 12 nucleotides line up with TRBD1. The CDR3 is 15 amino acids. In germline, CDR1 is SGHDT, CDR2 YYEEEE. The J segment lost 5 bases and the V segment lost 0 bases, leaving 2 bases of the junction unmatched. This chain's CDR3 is CASSLGDRGLETQYF. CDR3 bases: TGTGCCAGCAGCTTGGGGGACAGGGGGCTTGAGACCCAGTACTTC. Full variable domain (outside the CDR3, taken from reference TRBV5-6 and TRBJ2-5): DAGVTQSPTHLIKTRGQQVTLRCSPKSGHDTVSWYQQALGQGPQFIFQYYEEEERQRGNFPDRFSGHQFPNYSSELNVNALLLGDSALYLCASSLGDRGLETQYFGPGTRLLVL.

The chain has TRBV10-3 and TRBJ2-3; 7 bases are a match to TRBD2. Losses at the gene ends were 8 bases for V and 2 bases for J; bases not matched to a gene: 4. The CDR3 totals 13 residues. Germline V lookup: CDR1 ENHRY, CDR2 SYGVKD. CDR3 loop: CAIQRDNTDTQYF. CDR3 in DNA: TGTGCCATCCAGCGGGATAACACAGATACGCAGTATTTT.

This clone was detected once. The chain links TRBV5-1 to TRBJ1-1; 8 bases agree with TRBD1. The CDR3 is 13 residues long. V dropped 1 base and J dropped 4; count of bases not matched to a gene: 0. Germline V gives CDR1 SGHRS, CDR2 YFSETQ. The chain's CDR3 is CASSLTGGTEAFF. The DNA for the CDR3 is TGCGCCAGCAGCTTGACAGGGGGCACTGAAGCTTTCTTT. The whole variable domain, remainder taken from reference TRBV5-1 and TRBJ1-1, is KAGVTQTPRYLIKTRGQQVTLSCSPISGHRSVSWYQQTPGQGLQFLFEYFSETQRNKGNFPGRFSGRQFSNSRSEMNVSTLELGDSALYLCASSLTGGTEAFFGQGTRLTVV.